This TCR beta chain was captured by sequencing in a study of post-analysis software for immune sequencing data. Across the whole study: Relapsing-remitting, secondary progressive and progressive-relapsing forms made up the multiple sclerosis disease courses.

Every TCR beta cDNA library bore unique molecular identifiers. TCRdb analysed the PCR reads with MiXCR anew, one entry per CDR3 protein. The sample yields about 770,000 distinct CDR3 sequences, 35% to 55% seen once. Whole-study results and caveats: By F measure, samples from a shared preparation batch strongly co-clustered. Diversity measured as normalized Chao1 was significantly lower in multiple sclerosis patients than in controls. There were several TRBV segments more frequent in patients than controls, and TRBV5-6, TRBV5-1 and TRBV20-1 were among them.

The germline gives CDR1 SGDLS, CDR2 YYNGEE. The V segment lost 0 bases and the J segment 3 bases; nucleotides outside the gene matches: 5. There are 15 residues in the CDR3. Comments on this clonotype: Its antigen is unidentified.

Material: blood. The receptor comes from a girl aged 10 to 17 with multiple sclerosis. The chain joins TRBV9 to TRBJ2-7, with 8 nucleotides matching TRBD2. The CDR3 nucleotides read TGTGCCAGCAGCGTAGGGACTAGCTACGGCTACGAGCAGTACTTC. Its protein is CASSVGTSYGYEQYF.